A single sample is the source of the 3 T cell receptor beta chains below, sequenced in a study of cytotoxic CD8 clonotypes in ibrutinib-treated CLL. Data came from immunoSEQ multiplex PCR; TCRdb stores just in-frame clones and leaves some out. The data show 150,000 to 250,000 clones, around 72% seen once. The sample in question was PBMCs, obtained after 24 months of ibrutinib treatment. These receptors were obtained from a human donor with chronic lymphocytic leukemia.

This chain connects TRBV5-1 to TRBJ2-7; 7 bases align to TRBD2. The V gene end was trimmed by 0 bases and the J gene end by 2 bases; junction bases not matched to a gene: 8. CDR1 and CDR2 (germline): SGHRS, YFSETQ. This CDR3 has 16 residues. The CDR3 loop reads CASSLEVGTTTYEQYF. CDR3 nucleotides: TGCGCCAGCAGCTTGGAAGTAGGGACTACAACCTACGAGCAGTACTTC.

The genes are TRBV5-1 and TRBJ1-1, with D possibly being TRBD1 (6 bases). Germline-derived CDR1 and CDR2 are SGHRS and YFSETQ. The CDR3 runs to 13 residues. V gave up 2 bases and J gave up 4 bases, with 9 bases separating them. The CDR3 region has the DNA TGCGCCAGCAGCTTCGCAGGGGCCACTGAAGCTTTCTTT. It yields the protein CASSFAGATEAFF.

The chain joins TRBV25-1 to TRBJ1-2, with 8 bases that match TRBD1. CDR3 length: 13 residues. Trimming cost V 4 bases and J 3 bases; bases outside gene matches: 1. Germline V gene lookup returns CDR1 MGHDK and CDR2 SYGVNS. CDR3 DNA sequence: TGTGCCAGCAGTGGGGACAGGCACTATGGCTACACCTTC. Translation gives CASSGDRHYGYTF.